This T cell receptor beta chain derives from a study of cytomegalovirus exposure and HLA in healthy donors. Turning to this clone: Its antigen remains unidentified.

PCR amplification relied on 60 Vbeta primers (plus 13 Jbeta primers). Assay used: immunoSEQ multiplex PCR; TCRdb lists only in-frame clones, some missing. The repertoire consists of roughly 110,000 clones, with 71% occurring once and the leading ten covering 2.5% to 3.5%. Study findings and constraints: As a later analysis showed, a missense DCLRE1C variant was linked to trimming of TCR beta V- and J-genes. There were reportedly fewer N-insertions in an Asian-associated ancestry cluster than the approximately 630-donor mean, in a later analysis. Information on immune exposure was restricted to one variable (CMV serostatus).

This CDR3 comprises 12 residues. Trimming removed 3 bases from V and 7 bases from J, with 9 bases in between. Germline CDR1 and CDR2: PRHDT and FYEKMQ (reference sequence). The sequence came from a female donor in good health and CMV-seronegative. The chain has TRBV13 and TRBJ1-2, with D perhaps TRBD1 (5 bases). Sequenced sample: PBMCs. CDR3 nucleotide sequence: TGTGCCAGCAGCTTCGGCGGGGCTGGCTACACCTTC. Encoded protein: CASSFGGAGYTF. Combining the CDR3 with reference TRBV13 and TRBJ1-2 gives the whole variable domain AAGVIQSPRHLIKEKRETATLKCYPIPRHDTVYWYQQGPGQDPQFLISFYEKMQSDKGSIPDRFSAQQFSDYHSELNMSSLELGDSALYFCASSFGGAGYTFGSGTRLTVV.